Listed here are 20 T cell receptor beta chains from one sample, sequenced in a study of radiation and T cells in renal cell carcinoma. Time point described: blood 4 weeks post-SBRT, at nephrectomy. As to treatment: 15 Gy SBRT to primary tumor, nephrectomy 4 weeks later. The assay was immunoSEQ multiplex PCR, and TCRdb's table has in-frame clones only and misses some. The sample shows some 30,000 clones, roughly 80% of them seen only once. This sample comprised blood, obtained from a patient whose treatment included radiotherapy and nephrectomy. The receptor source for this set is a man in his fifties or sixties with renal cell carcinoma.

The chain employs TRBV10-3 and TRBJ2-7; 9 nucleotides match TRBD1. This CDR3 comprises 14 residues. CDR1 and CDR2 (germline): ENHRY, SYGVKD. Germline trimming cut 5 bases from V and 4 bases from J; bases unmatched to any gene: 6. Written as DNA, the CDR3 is TGTGCCATCAGTAAGGGACAGGGTTTATACGAGCAGTACTTC. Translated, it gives CAISKGQGLYEQYF.

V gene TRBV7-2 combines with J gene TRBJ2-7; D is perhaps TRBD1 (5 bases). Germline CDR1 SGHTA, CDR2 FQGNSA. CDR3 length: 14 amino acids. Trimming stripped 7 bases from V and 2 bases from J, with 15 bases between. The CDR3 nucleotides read TGTGCCAGCAACCCCACCCTAGGGGCCTACGAGCAGTACTTC. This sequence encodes CASNPTLGAYEQYF.

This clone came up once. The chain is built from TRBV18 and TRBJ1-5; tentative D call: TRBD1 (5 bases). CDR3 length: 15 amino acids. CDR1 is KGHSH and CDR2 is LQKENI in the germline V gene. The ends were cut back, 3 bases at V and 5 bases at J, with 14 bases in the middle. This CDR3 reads CASSPAGPTHQPQHF. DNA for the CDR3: TGTGCCAGCTCACCGGCAGGGCCGACGCATCAGCCCCAGCATTTT.

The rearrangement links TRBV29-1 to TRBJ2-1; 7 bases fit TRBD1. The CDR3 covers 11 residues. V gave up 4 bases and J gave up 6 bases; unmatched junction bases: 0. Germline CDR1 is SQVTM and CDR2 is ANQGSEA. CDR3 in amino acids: CSVGQGNEQFF. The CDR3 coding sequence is TGCAGCGTTGGACAGGGCAATGAGCAGTTCTTC.

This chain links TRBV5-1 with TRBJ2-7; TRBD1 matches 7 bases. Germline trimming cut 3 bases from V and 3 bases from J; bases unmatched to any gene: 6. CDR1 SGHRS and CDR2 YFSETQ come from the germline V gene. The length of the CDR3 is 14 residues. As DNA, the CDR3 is TGCGCCAGCAGCTGGGGGACAGTCGGCTACGAGCAGTACTTC. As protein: CASSWGTVGYEQYF.

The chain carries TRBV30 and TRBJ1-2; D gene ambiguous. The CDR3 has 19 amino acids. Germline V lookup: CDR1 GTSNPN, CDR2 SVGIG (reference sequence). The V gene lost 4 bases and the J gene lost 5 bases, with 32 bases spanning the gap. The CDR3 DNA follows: TGTGCCTGGACACGCCAAAGCATTTTAGTGCGGGCGCGAGAGTATGGCTACACCTTC. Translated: CAWTRQSILVRAREYGYTF.

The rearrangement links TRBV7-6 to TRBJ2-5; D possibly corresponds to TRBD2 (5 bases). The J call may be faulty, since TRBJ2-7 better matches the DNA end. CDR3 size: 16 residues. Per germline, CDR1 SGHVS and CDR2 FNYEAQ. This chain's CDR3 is CASSLLPLAGGYEQYF. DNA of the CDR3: TGTGCCAGCAGCTTACTCCCGCTAGCTGGCGGCTACGAGCAGTACTTC.

DNA of the CDR3: TGCGCCAGCAGCCAAGATGGCTCCCCCAGGGGGCAAGAGACCCAGTACTTC. This sequence encodes CASSQDGSPRGQETQYF. The J gene is TRBJ2-5, the V gene TRBV4-1, with 7 bases fitting TRBD1. The CDR3 consists of 17 residues. The germline CDR1 and CDR2 sequences are MGHRA and YSYEKL. Trimming took 0 bases from V and 2 from J; bases not matched to a gene: 9.

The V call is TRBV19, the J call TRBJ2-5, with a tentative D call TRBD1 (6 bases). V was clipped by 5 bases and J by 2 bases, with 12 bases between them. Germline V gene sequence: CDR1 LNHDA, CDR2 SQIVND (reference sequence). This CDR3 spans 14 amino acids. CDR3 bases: TGTGCCAGTAGTGTCGCGGACAGACAAGAGACCCAGTACTTC. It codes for CASSVADRQETQYF.

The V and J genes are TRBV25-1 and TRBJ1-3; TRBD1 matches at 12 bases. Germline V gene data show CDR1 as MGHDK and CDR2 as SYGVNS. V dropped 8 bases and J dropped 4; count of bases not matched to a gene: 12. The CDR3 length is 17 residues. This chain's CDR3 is CASVGTGGEGSGNTIYF. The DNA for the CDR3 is TGTGCCAGCGTCGGGACAGGGGGCGAAGGGTCAGGAAACACCATATATTTT.

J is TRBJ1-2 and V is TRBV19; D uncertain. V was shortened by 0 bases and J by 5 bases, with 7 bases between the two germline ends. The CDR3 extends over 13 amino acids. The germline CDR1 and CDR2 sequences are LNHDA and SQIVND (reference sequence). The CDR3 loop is CASSIDAAYGYTF. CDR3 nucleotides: TGTGCCAGTAGTATAGACGCAGCGTATGGCTACACCTTC.

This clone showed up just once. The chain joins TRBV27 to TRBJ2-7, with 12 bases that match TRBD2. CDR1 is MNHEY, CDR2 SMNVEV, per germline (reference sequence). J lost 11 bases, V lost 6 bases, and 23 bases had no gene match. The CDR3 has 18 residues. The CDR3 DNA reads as TGTGCCAGCAGGGCGAGGACTAGCGGGGTGGTTGGCCTAGGGAGGGAGTACTTC. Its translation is CASRARTSGVVGLGREYF.

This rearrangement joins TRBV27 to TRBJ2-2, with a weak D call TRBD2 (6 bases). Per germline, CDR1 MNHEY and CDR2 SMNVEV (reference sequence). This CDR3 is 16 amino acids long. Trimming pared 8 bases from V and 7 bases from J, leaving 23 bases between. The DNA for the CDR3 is TGTGCCAGCGCCTTCGGGAGTGACCCAAGCGGCGGGGAGCTGTTTTTT. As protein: CASAFGSDPSGGELFF.

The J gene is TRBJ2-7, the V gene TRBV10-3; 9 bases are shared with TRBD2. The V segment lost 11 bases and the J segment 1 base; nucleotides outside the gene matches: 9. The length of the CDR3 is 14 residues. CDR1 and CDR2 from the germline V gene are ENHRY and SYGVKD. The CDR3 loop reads CASRRREGSYEQYF. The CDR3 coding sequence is TGTGCCTCCAGAAGGCGGGAGGGTTCCTACGAGCAGTACTTC.

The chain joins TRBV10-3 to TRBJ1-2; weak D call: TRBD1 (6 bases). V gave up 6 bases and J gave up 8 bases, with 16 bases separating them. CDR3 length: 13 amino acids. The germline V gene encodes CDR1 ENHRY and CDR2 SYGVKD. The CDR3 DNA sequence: TGTGCCATCAGGGCAGGGGCATTAGGGGGCTACACCTTC. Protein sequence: CAIRAGALGGYTF.

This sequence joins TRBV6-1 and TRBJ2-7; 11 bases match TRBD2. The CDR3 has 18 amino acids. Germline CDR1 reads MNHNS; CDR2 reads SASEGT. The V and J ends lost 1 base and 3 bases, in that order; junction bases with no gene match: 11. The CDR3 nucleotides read TGTGCCAGCAGTGAAGGTCTTCTAGCGGGAGGATCAATCTACGAGCAGTACTTC. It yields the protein CASSEGLLAGGSIYEQYF.

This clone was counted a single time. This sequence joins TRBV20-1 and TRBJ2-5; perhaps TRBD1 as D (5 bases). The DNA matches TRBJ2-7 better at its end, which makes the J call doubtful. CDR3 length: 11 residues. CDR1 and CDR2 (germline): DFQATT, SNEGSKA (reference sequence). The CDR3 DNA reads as TGCAGTGCTAGTCGGACACTCGAGCAGTACTTC. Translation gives CSASRTLEQYF.

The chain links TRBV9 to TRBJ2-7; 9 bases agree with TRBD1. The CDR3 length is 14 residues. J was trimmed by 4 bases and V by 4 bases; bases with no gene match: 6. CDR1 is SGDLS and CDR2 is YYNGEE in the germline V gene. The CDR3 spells CASSPGTGRYEQYF. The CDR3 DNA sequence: TGTGCCAGCAGCCCAGGGACAGGGCGTTACGAGCAGTACTTC. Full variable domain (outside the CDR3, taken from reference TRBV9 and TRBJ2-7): DSGVTQTPKHLITATGQRVTLRCSPRSGDLSVYWYQQSLDQGLQFLIQYYNGEERAKGNILERFSAQQFPDLHSELNLSSLELGDSALYFCASSPGTGRYEQYFGPGTRLTVT.

DNA for the CDR3: TGTGCCAGCAGCCAAGTCAGACCCGGTGCCACTGAAGCTTTCTTT. This encodes CASSQVRPGATEAFF. This rearrangement joins TRBV14 to TRBJ1-1; D uncertain. This CDR3 is built from 15 residues. V lost 1 base, J lost 4 bases, and 13 bases lay in between. Per germline, CDR1 SGHDN and CDR2 FVKESK. Variable domain in full (rest from reference TRBV14 and TRBJ1-1): EAGVTQFPSHSVIEKGQTVTLRCDPISGHDNLYWYRRVMGKEIKFLLHFVKESKQDESGMPNNRFLAERTGGTYSTLKVQPAELEDSGVYFCASSQVRPGATEAFFGQGTRLTVV.

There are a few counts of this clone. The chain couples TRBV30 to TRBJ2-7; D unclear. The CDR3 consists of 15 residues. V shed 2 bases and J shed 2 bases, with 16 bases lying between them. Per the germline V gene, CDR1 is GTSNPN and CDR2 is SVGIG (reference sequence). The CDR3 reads CAWSPPYRATYEQYF. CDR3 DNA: TGTGCCTGGAGTCCTCCTTATCGGGCCACCTACGAGCAGTACTTC.